Shown below are 17 T cell receptor beta chains from a single sample sequenced in a study of blood T cell repertoires in COVID-19. Using immunoSEQ multiplex PCR, the repertoire was profiled, and TCRdb retains in-frame clones only, with some absent. The sample lists a few hundred thousand clones; approximately 88% were seen once. The sample taken for sequencing was peripheral blood. The source is a woman younger than 45 with acute or convalescent COVID-19.

This chain links TRBV3-1 (or the pseudogene TRBV3-2) with TRBJ2-2, with a possible D match to TRBD2 (5 bases). V lost 0 bases and J 5 bases, leaving 7 bases between the germline ends. CDR1 is LGHDT and CDR2 is YNNKEL in the germline V gene (reference sequence). The CDR3 has 14 amino acids. Here the CDR3 reads CASSQERGTGELFF. The CDR3 region has the DNA TGTGCCAGCAGCCAAGAACGGGGTACCGGGGAGCTGTTTTTT.

A few counts support this clone. The rearrangement links TRBV10-2 to TRBJ2-1, with D perhaps matching TRBD2 (5 bases). V gave up 0 bases and J gave up 2 bases, with 14 bases separating them. Germline V lookup: CDR1 WSHSY, CDR2 SAAADI. This CDR3 has 17 amino acids. CDR3 protein: CASSESIFTSTYNEQFF. The CDR3 DNA reads TGCGCCAGCAGTGAGTCGATATTTACTAGTACCTACAATGAGCAGTTCTTC.

The chain couples TRBV19 to TRBJ1-1; D is ambiguous. V was pared by 8 bases and J by 11 bases, with 18 bases between. Per germline, CDR1 LNHDA and CDR2 SQIVND (reference sequence). The CDR3 is made up of 12 amino acids. The CDR3 spells CASAIDSPQAFF. CDR3 coding DNA: TGTGCCAGTGCCATCGACTCCCCCCAGGCTTTCTTT.

This clone has a single count. The chain has TRBV14 and TRBJ2-3; 7 bases map to TRBD1. The junction had 6 bases not matched to a gene; V was cut back by 1 base and J by 5 bases. This CDR3 contains 15 residues. Per germline, CDR1 SGHDN and CDR2 FVKESK. The CDR3 spells CASSQGQGPRDTQYF. The CDR3 coding sequence is TGTGCCAGCAGCCAAGGACAGGGACCCCGAGATACGCAGTATTTT.

This chain connects TRBV29-1 to TRBJ1-3; D possibly corresponds to TRBD1 (6 bases). The germline gives CDR1 SQVTM, CDR2 ANQGSEA. Trimming took off 6 bases at V and 4 bases at J, with 16 bases between the two ends. This CDR3 contains 14 residues. The CDR3 DNA follows: TGCAGCGTCCAACCCCCAGGGGCAGGAAACACCATATATTTT. This translates into CSVQPPGAGNTIYF.

The chain recombines TRBV19 with TRBJ1-1; a weak D match, TRBD1 (6 bases). V was cut by 7 bases and J by 1 base, with 16 bases left in between. The CDR3 covers 15 residues. Looked up from germline, CDR1 is LNHDA and CDR2 is SQIVND (reference sequence). The CDR3 loop reads CASNLGGSGNTEAFF. Here the CDR3 DNA reads TGTGCCAGTAACCTAGGGGGTAGTGGGAACACTGAAGCTTTCTTT.

Only one count was recorded for this clone. This chain uses TRBV7-6 with TRBJ2-1, with 8 positions matching TRBD2. This CDR3 has 15 residues. V was pared by 3 bases and J by 4 bases, with 5 bases of the junction left unmatched. Per the germline V gene, CDR1 is SGHVS and CDR2 is FNYEAQ. For the CDR3, the DNA is TGTGCCAGCAGCTTTACTAGCGGAGTTTACAATGAGCAGTTCTTC. It encodes CASSFTSGVYNEQFF.

The V and J genes are TRBV7-9 and TRBJ2-5; 9 nucleotides agree with TRBD1. The CDR3 sequence is 15 residues long. The germline V gene encodes CDR1 SEHNR and CDR2 FQNEAQ (reference sequence). Germline trimming cut 5 bases from V and 4 bases from J; bases unmatched to any gene: 8. The CDR3 reads CASSMGQGGGETQYF. As DNA, the CDR3 is TGTGCCAGCAGCATGGGACAGGGTGGGGGAGAGACCCAGTACTTC.

The rearrangement joins TRBV7-6 to TRBJ1-1, with D maybe TRBD1 (6 bases). The CDR3 length is 15 residues. Per the germline V gene, CDR1 is SGHVS and CDR2 is FNYEAQ. V gave up 1 base and J gave up 5 bases, with 14 bases separating them. The CDR3 is CASSLEDSPGTEAFF. CDR3 DNA: TGTGCCAGCAGCTTAGAGGACAGCCCGGGGACTGAAGCTTTCTTT.

The rearrangement uses TRBV10-3 and TRBJ1-5; tentative D call: TRBD1 (5 bases). CDR1 is ENHRY, CDR2 SYGVKD, per germline. The CDR3 totals 12 residues. Trimming cost V 8 bases and J 2 bases, with 7 bases left between them. Here the CDR3 DNA reads TGTGCCATCTCGACAGGCAATCAGCCCCAGCATTTT. Translating it yields CAISTGNQPQHF.

The rearrangement uses TRBV6-5 and TRBJ2-5, with TRBD2 identical over 8 bases. CDR3 length: 14 amino acids. Germline assignment: CDR1 MNHEY and CDR2 SVGAGI. Unmatched junction bases numbered 5, after V lost 6 bases and J lost 2 bases. The CDR3 loop reads CASSGLAPQETQYF. The CDR3 DNA reads as TGTGCCAGCAGCGGACTAGCCCCACAAGAGACCCAGTACTTC.

The gene calls are TRBV10-3 and TRBJ1-3; possibly TRBD1 for D (5 bases). The ends were cut back, 6 bases at V and 0 bases at J, with 12 bases in the middle. The CDR3 runs to 15 residues. Germline V gene lookup returns CDR1 ENHRY and CDR2 SYGVKD. In DNA form, the CDR3 reads TGTGCCATCAGCCTACAGGCAATCTCTGGAAACACCATATATTTT. Its translation: CAISLQAISGNTIYF.

A single count supports this clone. V gene TRBV29-1 combines with J gene TRBJ1-4; D possibly corresponds to TRBD1 (6 bases). Trimming took 7 bases from V and 7 from J, leaving 16 bases between them. This CDR3 is 13 amino acids long. The germline gives CDR1 SQVTM, CDR2 ANQGSEA. CDR3: CSGGTGFGEKLFF. The CDR3 DNA reads as TGCAGCGGAGGCACAGGGTTCGGTGAAAAACTGTTTTTT.

Worth noting for this clone: The limits of the CDR3 on the DNA are not certain, so only TCRdb's listed CDR3 is given. This chain connects TRBV21-1 to TRBJ1-6. TRBV21-1 is tagged as a pseudogene. The CDR3 is 13 residues long, ends included. The CDR3 loop reads CASSKYSCSPLHF.

This clone has a single count. The chain carries TRBV10-3 and TRBJ1-2; D may be TRBD1 (6 bases). The CDR3 loop spans 14 amino acids. The germline CDR1 and CDR2 sequences are ENHRY and SYGVKD. Trimming took off 0 bases at V and 5 bases at J, with 10 bases between the two ends. The CDR3 is CAISESRGGYGYTF. The CDR3 region has the DNA TGTGCCATCAGTGAGTCGAGGGGGGGGTATGGCTACACCTTC.

The chain joins TRBV13 to TRBJ1-1; 7 bases match TRBD1. The V and J ends lost 1 base and 3 bases, in that order; junction bases with no gene match: 2. The CDR3 is 14 amino acids. Germline V gene lookup returns CDR1 PRHDT and CDR2 FYEKMQ (reference sequence). This chain's CDR3 is CASSLVGGDTEAFF. The CDR3 region has the DNA TGTGCCAGCAGCTTAGTAGGGGGCGACACTGAAGCTTTCTTT.

The rearrangement links TRBV5-1 to TRBJ1-4; TRBD1 matches at 9 bases. V was pared by 3 bases and J by 8 bases, with 8 bases of the junction left unmatched. This CDR3 has 15 amino acids. From germline, CDR1 is SGHRS and CDR2 YFSETQ. The CDR3 region is CASSSGQGFGEKLFF. CDR3 DNA sequence: TGCGCCAGCAGCTCGGGACAGGGATTTGGCGAAAAACTGTTTTTT.